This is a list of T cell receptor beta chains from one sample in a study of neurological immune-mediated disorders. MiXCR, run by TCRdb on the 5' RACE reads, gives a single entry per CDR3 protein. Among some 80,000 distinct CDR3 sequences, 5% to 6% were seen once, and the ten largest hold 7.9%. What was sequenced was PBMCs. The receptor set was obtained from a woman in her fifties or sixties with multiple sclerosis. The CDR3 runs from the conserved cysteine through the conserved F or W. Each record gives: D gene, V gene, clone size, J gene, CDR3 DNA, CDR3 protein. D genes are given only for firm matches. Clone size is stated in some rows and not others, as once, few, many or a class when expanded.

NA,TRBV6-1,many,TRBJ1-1,TGTGCCAGCGCCAGGGACCACAACACTGAAGCTTTCTTT,CASARDHNTEAFF
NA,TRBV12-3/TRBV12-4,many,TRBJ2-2,TGTGCCAGCAGTAAAAGAACCGGGGAGCTGTTTTTT,CASSKRTGELFF
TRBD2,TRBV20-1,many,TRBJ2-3,TGCAGTGCAGATAAGCCGGGACTAGCGGGGCAGTATTTT,CSADKPGLAGQYF
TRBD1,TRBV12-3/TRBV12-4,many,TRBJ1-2,TGTGCCAGCAGGGAGACAGGACAGGGTAACTATGGCTACACCTTC,CASRETGQGNYGYTF
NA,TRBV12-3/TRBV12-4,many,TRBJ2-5,TGTGCCAGCAGTTATCTTAGGGACGGTTGGGAGACCCAGTACTTC,CASSYLRDGWETQYF
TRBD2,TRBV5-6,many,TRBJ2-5,TGTGCCAGCAGCTTGGTAGCGGGGGGGCGAGAGACCCAGTACTTC,CASSLVAGGRETQYF
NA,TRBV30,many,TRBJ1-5,TGTGCCTGGAGTGGAGGGGCGATAAATCAGCCCCAGCATTTT,CAWSGGAINQPQHF
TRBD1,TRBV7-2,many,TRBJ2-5,TGTGCCAGCAGCGCGGACAGGGGTTTAGAGACCCAGTACTTC,CASSADRGLETQYF
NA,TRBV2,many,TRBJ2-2,TGTGCCAGCAGGGGGGACCTAGACACCGGGGAGCTGTTTTTT,CASRGDLDTGELFF
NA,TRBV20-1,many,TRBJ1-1,TGCAGTGCTAGACCGGGGCCCGAAGCTTTCTTT,CSARPGPEAFF
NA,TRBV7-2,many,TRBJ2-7,TGTGCCAGCAGCTTAGTATCCAACGAGCAGTACTTC,CASSLVSNEQYF
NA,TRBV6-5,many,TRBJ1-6,TGTGCCAGCAGTGACCGGGACGGTTATAATTCACCCCTCCACTTT,CASSDRDGYNSPLHF
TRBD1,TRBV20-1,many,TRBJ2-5,TGCAGTGCTGGTCCGGACAGGGGAGAGACCCAGTACTTC,CSAGPDRGETQYF
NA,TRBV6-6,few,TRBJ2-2,TGTGCCAGCAGTTTGGGGGGGCTCGACACCGGGGAGCTGTTTTTT,CASSLGGLDTGELFF
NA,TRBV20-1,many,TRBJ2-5,TGCAGTGCTAGGGCCGCTGAGACCCAGTACTTC,CSARAAETQYF
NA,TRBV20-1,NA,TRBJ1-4,TGCAGTGCTAGAAGGTTCGGGGGCCTCCTTAATGAAAAACTGTTTTTT,CSARRFGGLLNEKLFF
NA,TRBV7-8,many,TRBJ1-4,TGTGCCAGCAGGTTTAGAATAGGCAGGGACAATGAAAAACTGTTTTTT,CASRFRIGRDNEKLFF
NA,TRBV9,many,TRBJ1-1,TGTGCCAGCAGCCGCCCCCCCAGGACAGCGAACACTGAAGCTTTCTTT,CASSRPPRTANTEAFF
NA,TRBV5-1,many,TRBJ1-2,TGCGCCAGCAGCTTAGACGAAGCCTATGGCTACACCTTC,CASSLDEAYGYTF
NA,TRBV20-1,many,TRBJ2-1,TGCAGTGCTAGAGATATAGGGACAGAGCAGTTCTTC,CSARDIGTEQFF
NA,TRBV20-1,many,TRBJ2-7,TGCAGTGCTAGAGAGGGGTGGCGGCACGCTCTCTACGAGCAGTACTTC,CSAREGWRHALYEQYF
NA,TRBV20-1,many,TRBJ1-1,TGCAGTGCTAGAGGGATGGTACAGATTAACACTGAAGCTTTCTTT,CSARGMVQINTEAFF
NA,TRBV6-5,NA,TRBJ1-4,TGTGCCAGCAGGGAAAATGAAAAACTGTTTTTT,CASRENEKLFF
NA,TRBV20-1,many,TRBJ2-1,TGCAGTGCTAGGGGAACGTGGGCCAATGAGCAGTTCTTC,CSARGTWANEQFF
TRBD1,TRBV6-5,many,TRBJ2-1,TGTGCCAGCAGTTACGGGGACAGCTACAATGAGCAGTTCTTC,CASSYGDSYNEQFF
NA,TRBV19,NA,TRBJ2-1,TGTGCCAGTAGTATCCTAGCGAATTACAATGAGCAGTTCTTC,CASSILANYNEQFF
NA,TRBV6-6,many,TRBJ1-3,TGTGCCAGCAGTTACGAGGGAGTCTCTGGAAACACCATATATTTT,CASSYEGVSGNTIYF
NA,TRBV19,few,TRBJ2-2,TGTGCCAGTAGTGCTCTAGTTAACACCGGGGAGCTGTTTTTT,CASSALVNTGELFF
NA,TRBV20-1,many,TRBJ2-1,TGCAGTGCTAGCGGAGAGAGCTCCTACAATGAGCAGTTCTTC,CSASGESSYNEQFF
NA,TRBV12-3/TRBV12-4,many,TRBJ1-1,TGTGCCAGCAGTTTAGCGGTCTTTTCGGATGTCACCGAAGCTTTCTTT,CASSLAVFSDVTEAFF
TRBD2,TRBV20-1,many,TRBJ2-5,TGCAGTGCTAGAGATCGACTAGCGGGGGCATACCAAGAGACCCAGTACTTC,CSARDRLAGAYQETQYF
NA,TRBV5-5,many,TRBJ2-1,TGTGCCAGCAGCTTGGAGATTTCTGAGCAGTTCTTC,CASSLEISEQFF
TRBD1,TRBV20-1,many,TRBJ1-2,TGCAGTGCCCTACGAGGGACAGTCATCGATGGCTACACCTTC,CSALRGTVIDGYTF
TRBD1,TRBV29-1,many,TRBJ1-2,TGCAGCGTAGACCGGGACAGGCGCTCACGGGTCCGGGGCTACACCTTC,CSVDRDRRSRVRGYTF
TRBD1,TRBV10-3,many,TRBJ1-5,TGTGCCATCAGCGGGGGGAGACAGGGCGGCGGCAATCAGCCCCAGCATTTT,CAISGGRQGGGNQPQHF
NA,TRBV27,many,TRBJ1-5,TGTGCCAGCAGTTTATGGGGTAGCAATCAGCCCCAGCATTTT,CASSLWGSNQPQHF
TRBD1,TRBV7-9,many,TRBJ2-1,TGTGCCAGCAGCTTAGCGGAGGGACAGGGGGCATACAATGAGCAGTTCTTC,CASSLAEGQGAYNEQFF
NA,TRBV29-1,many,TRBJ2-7,TGCAGCGTTGCCCGGAGGGTTCTATACGAGCAGTACTTC,CSVARRVLYEQYF
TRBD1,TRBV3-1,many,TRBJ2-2,TGTGCCAGCAGCCAGTTCGGGACAGCCGACACCGGGGAGCTGTTTTTT,CASSQFGTADTGELFF
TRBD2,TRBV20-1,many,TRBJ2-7,TGCAGTGCTATCCGGGCTAGCGGGGGCTACGAGCAGTACTTC,CSAIRASGGYEQYF
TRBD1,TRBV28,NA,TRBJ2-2,TGTGCCAGCAGAGAATCTAACCCCGGGACAGGGGAGAACACCGGGGAGCTGTTTTTT,CASRESNPGTGENTGELFF
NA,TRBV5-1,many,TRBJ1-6,TGCGCCAGCAGCGTCGGGACCGCTAATTCACCCCTCCACTTT,CASSVGTANSPLHF
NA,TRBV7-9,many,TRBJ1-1,TGTGCCAGCAGCTTAGCCTTTTCGGGCACTGAAGCTTTCTTT,CASSLAFSGTEAFF
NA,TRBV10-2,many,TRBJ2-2,TGCGCCAGCAGTGACTCCAGGGTATTCACCGGGGAGCTGTTTTTT,CASSDSRVFTGELFF
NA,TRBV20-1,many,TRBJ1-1,TGCAGTGCTAGATGGCAGAACATGAACACTGAAGCTTTCTTT,CSARWQNMNTEAFF
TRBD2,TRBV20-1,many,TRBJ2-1,TGCAGTGCTAGAGAACTAGCGGGGGGCTATGAGCAGTTCTTC,CSARELAGGYEQFF
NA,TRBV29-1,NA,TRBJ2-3,TGCAGCATAGAGGCCCCATGGACAGATACGCAGTATTTT,CSIEAPWTDTQYF
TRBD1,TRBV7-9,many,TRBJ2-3,TGTGCCAGCAGCTTTCAGACAGGGGGCATAGATACGCAGTATTTT,CASSFQTGGIDTQYF
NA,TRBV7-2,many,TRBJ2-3,TGTGCCAGCAGCTTGGACAGCGGCACAGATACGCAGTATTTT,CASSLDSGTDTQYF
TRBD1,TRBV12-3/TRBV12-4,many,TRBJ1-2,TGTGCCAGCAGTTTCCCTTCCGGGACAGGGTATGGCTACACCTTC,CASSFPSGTGYGYTF
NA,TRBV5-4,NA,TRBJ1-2,TGTGCCAGCAGCCTAGGGGATGTGAGCGGCTACACCTTC,CASSLGDVSGYTF
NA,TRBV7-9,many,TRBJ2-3,TGTGCCAGCACCCCCCCTCTCACAGATACGCAGTATTTT,CASTPPLTDTQYF
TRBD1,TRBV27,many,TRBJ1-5,TGTGCCAGCAACCACCGGGACAGGGAACAGCCCCAGCATTTT,CASNHRDREQPQHF
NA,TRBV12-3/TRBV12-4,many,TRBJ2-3,TGTGCCAGCAAGCTGTACGGGGGGCGCACAGATACGCAGTATTTT,CASKLYGGRTDTQYF
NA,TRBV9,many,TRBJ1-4,TGTGCCAGCAGCGTTTACGCAACTAATGAAAAACTGTTTTTT,CASSVYATNEKLFF
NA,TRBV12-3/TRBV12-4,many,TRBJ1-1,TGTGCCAGCAGTTTTGGGGGTCCGAACACTGAAGCTTTCTTT,CASSFGGPNTEAFF